Following are 32 T cell receptor beta chains from one sample sequenced in a study of blood T cell repertoires in COVID-19. TCRdb keeps only in-frame clones here, not all; method: immunoSEQ multiplex PCR. Here the sample spans around 250,000 clones, approximately 91% being singletons. Specimen: PBMCs or T cells enriched from blood (not recorded which). The receptor source for this set is a human donor in a cohort exposed to, infected with or recovered from COVID-19 (not recorded which). The donor label of this sample is uncertain.

The V call is TRBV7-2, the J call TRBJ2-3, with 9 bases lining up with TRBD1. Germline trimming cut 5 bases from V and 0 bases from J; bases unmatched to any gene: 9. The CDR3 has 17 amino acids. CDR1 and CDR2 from the germline V gene are SGHTA and FQGNSA. The CDR3 reads CASSADRGFRSTDTQYF. The DNA of the CDR3 is TGTGCCAGCAGCGCCGACAGGGGGTTTAGGAGCACAGATACGCAGTATTTT. Full variable domain (outside the CDR3, taken from reference TRBV7-2 and TRBJ2-3): GAGVSQSPSNKVTEKGKDVELRCDPISGHTALYWYRQSLGQGLEFLIYFQGNSAPDKSGLPSDRFSAERTGGSVSTLTIQRTQQEDSAVYLCASSADRGFRSTDTQYFGPGTRLTVL.

This chain connects TRBV12-1 to TRBJ1-2; the DNA was not used to check the table's D call, TRBD1. TRBV12-1 is an annotated pseudogene. This CDR3 has 17 amino acids. The CDR3 coding sequence is TGTGCCAGCAGCTTTGCTCGCGCAAGGGGTGTTTTCAAGGGCTACACCTTC. Translated, it gives CASSFARARGVFKGYTF.

The chain has TRBV11-2 and TRBJ1-1; perhaps TRBD1 as D (6 bases). V was pared by 5 bases and J by 6 bases, with 13 bases between. The germline V gene encodes CDR1 SGHAT and CDR2 FQNNGV. The length of the CDR3 is 13 residues. CDR3 nucleotide sequence: TGTGCCAGCAGCACCCACACAGGGTCTGAAGCTTTCTTT. It translates to CASSTHTGSEAFF.

The CDR3 region is CASSSGTGQYF. As DNA, the CDR3 is TGTGCCAGCAGCTCCGGGACAGGGCAATATTTT. The V call is TRBV7-9, the J call TRBJ2-3, with TRBD1 identical over 9 bases. From germline, CDR1 is SEHNR and CDR2 FQNEAQ (reference sequence). This CDR3 contains 11 residues. V was pared by 4 bases and J by 15 bases, with 5 bases of the junction left unmatched.

CDR3 protein: CASSEWGPNEAFF. CDR3 nucleotide sequence: TGCGCCAGCAGTGAATGGGGGCCAAATGAAGCTTTCTTT. V gene TRBV10-2 combines with J gene TRBJ1-1, with D tentatively TRBD1 (6 bases). This CDR3 comprises 13 residues. From germline, CDR1 is WSHSY and CDR2 SAAADI. Trimming pared 3 bases from V and 7 bases from J, leaving 12 bases between.

The rearrangement links TRBV19 to TRBJ1-1; D might be TRBD1 (6 bases). Germline assignment: CDR1 LNHDA and CDR2 SQIVND (reference sequence). Trimming pared 7 bases from V and 7 bases from J, leaving 16 bases between. This CDR3 contains 13 residues. Here the CDR3 reads CASMPDRGGEAFF. The CDR3 DNA is TGTGCCAGTATGCCGGACAGAGGCGGTGAAGCTTTCTTT.

V gene TRBV14 combines with J gene TRBJ2-6, with TRBD1 as a possible D gene (6 bases). The length of the CDR3 is 18 residues. Germline values: CDR1 SGHDN, CDR2 FVKESK. Between the trimmed V and J ends, which lost 5 bases and 2 bases, there was a span of 19 bases. The CDR3, as DNA: TGTGCCAGCAGCTATATGGCTTCAGGGGATCCTGGGGCCAACGTCCTGACTTTC. Amino acids: CASSYMASGDPGANVLTF.

This clone was detected a few times. The V and J genes are TRBV7-9 and TRBJ1-1; TRBD1 might be the D (5 bases). This CDR3 comprises 13 residues. Deletions cut 3 bases from V and 4 bases from J, with 9 bases between. Germline CDR1 and CDR2: SEHNR and FQNEAQ (reference sequence). The DNA for the CDR3 is TGTGCCAGCAGCTTTCAGGGAAGCACTGAAGCTTTCTTT. Protein sequence: CASSFQGSTEAFF.

The rearrangement joins TRBV19 to TRBJ2-5, with D unresolved. V lost 3 bases, J lost 4 bases, and 3 bases lay in between. CDR3 size: 11 residues. Germline lookup yields CDR1 LNHDA and CDR2 SQIVND (reference sequence). CDR3 in DNA: TGTGCCAGTAGTATCAGAGAGACCCAGTACTTC. This gives the protein CASSIRETQYF. Combining the CDR3 with reference TRBV19 and TRBJ2-5 gives the whole variable domain DGGITQSPKYLFRKEGQNVTLSCEQNLNHDAMYWYRQDPGQGLRLIYYSQIVNDFQKGDIAEGYSVSREKKESFPLTVTSAQKNPTAFYLCASSIRETQYFGPGTRLLVL.

The chain uses TRBV9 and TRBJ2-5, with 10 positions matching TRBD2. Germline V gene lookup returns CDR1 SGDLS and CDR2 YYNGEE. This CDR3 comprises 16 residues. J lost 5 bases, V lost 4 bases, and 11 bases had no gene match. The DNA for the CDR3 is TGTGCCAGCAGCACCGGTCTAGCGGGGGAAGGGGAGACCCAGTACTTC. This gives the protein CASSTGLAGEGETQYF.

This sequence joins TRBV27 and TRBJ1-1; a weak D match, TRBD1 (6 bases). V was shortened by 6 bases and J by 4 bases, with 9 bases between the two germline ends. This CDR3 region has 12 residues. Germline loops: CDR1 MNHEY, CDR2 SMNVEV (reference sequence). The CDR3 DNA sequence: TGTGCCAGCAGACAGGGTCCCACTGAAGCTTTCTTT. Translated: CASRQGPTEAFF.

The chain is built from TRBV7-9 and TRBJ2-1; 7 bases align to TRBD1. The V segment lost 5 bases and the J segment 7 bases; nucleotides outside the gene matches: 2. From germline, CDR1 is SEHNR and CDR2 FQNEAQ (reference sequence). The CDR3 spans 12 residues. In DNA form, the CDR3 reads TGTGCCAGCAGCGTACAGGGGAATGAGCAGTTCTTC. Its protein product is CASSVQGNEQFF.

This clone was detected once. Within the sample, other DNA sequences also encode this same CDR3. The gene calls are TRBV5-4 and TRBJ1-1, with 9 nucleotides matching TRBD1. From germline, CDR1 is SGHNT and CDR2 YYREEE (reference sequence). There are 15 residues in the CDR3. J was trimmed by 4 bases and V by 4 bases; bases with no gene match: 8. CDR3 sequence (DNA): TGTGCCAGCAGCCCCCGGACAGGGGAGGGCACTGAAGCTTTCTTT. Its translation is CASSPRTGEGTEAFF.

Of note for this clone: The sample holds other DNA sequences that translate to the same CDR3. The chain carries TRBV6-2 or TRBV6-3 and TRBJ2-3, with TRBD2 matching over 8 bases. This CDR3 is built from 15 residues. V shed 4 bases, J shed 0 bases, and the junction held 3 bases outside the gene matches. Per the germline V gene, CDR1 is MNHEY and CDR2 is SVGEGT. The CDR3 DNA reads as TGTGCCAGCAGTTTAGCGGGGTCTAGCACAGATACGCAGTATTTT. Protein: CASSLAGSSTDTQYF.

The chain combines TRBV19 with TRBJ2-7, with D possibly being TRBD2 (6 bases). The CDR3 runs 14 residues. Trimming left V 6 bases short and J 6 bases short, with 18 bases between. CDR1 is LNHDA, CDR2 SQIVND, per germline (reference sequence). The CDR3 sequence: CASSGAFQEGEQYF. For the CDR3, the DNA is TGTGCCAGTAGCGGGGCTTTTCAGGAGGGCGAGCAGTACTTC. The full variable domain, completed using reference TRBV19 and TRBJ2-7, is DGGITQSPKYLFRKEGQNVTLSCEQNLNHDAMYWYRQDPGQGLRLIYYSQIVNDFQKGDIAEGYSVSREKKESFPLTVTSAQKNPTAFYLCASSGAFQEGEQYFGPGTRLTVT.

This clone was seen only a few times. The chain links TRBV7-3 to TRBJ2-5; 12 bases are a match to TRBD2. Trimming took 5 bases from V and 1 from J; bases not matched to a gene: 2. This CDR3 spans 15 amino acids. Germline loops: CDR1 SGHTA, CDR2 FQGTGA. The CDR3 nucleotides are TGTGCCAGCAGCCGGACTAGCGGGGCCCAAGAGACCCAGTACTTC. This translates into CASSRTSGAQETQYF. The full variable domain, rest sourced from reference TRBV7-3 and TRBJ2-5, is GAGVSQTPSNKVTEKGKYVELRCDPISGHTALYWYRQSLGQGPEFLIYFQGTGAADDSGLPNDRFFAVRPEGSVSTLKIQRTERGDSAVYLCASSRTSGAQETQYFGPGTRLLVL.

V and J are TRBV5-1 and TRBJ1-1; D is unclear. V lost 4 bases and J 4 bases, leaving 11 bases between the germline ends. Germline lookup yields CDR1 SGHRS and CDR2 YFSETQ. The CDR3 length is 13 residues. CDR3: CASSPLGSTEAFF. Here the CDR3 DNA reads TGCGCCAGCAGCCCTCTGGGGAGCACTGAAGCTTTCTTT.

V usage is TRBV2 and J usage is TRBJ1-4, with D unresolved. CDR3 length equals 17 residues. Trimming removed 3 bases from V and 8 bases from J, with 22 bases in between. Germline loops: CDR1 SNHLY, CDR2 FYNNEI. The CDR3 here is CASSEPSAASPREKLFF. CDR3 DNA sequence: TGTGCCAGCAGTGAGCCCTCTGCGGCTTCCCCCCGGGAAAAACTGTTTTTT. The full variable domain, its missing parts supplied by reference TRBV2 and TRBJ1-4, is EPEVTQTPSHQVTQMGQEVILRCVPISNHLYFYWYRQILGQKVEFLVSFYNNEISEKSEIFDDQFSVERPDGSNFTLKIRSTKLEDSAMYFCASSEPSAASPREKLFFGSGTQLSVL.

V usage is TRBV20-1 and J usage is TRBJ2-1; perhaps TRBD2 as D (6 bases). V dropped 3 bases and J dropped 8 bases, with 14 bases sitting between them. This CDR3 is built from 13 residues. CDR1 DFQATT and CDR2 SNEGSKA come from the germline V gene (reference sequence). CDR3 residues: CSASSISGDEQFF. In DNA form, the CDR3 reads TGCAGTGCTAGTAGTATTAGCGGCGATGAGCAGTTCTTC.

This clone was detected once. V and J are TRBV28 and TRBJ1-2; 8 nucleotides align to TRBD1. After removal of 3 bases from V and 8 bases from J, the junction contained 8 bases not matched to a gene. Germline CDR1 and CDR2: MDHEN and SYDVKM. The CDR3 runs 14 residues. CDR3 residues: CASSFGRGLGGYTF. In nucleotides, the CDR3 is TGTGCCAGCAGTTTTGGCAGGGGGCTAGGGGGCTACACCTTC.

This chain links TRBV20-1 with TRBJ1-1; D is uncertain. CDR3 length: 11 residues. In germline, CDR1 is DFQATT, CDR2 SNEGSKA (reference sequence). The germline V and J ends were trimmed by 5 bases and 1 base, with 5 bases remaining between them. The CDR3, as DNA: TGCAGTGCTCGTAAGAACACTGAAGCTTTCTTT. Encoded protein: CSARKNTEAFF.

The V and J genes are TRBV24-1 and TRBJ2-2; D not resolved. The CDR3 has 14 amino acids. Trimming removed 4 bases from V and 5 bases from J, with 10 bases in between. From germline, CDR1 is KGHDR and CDR2 SFDVKD. CDR3 protein: CATSDSLETGELFF. CDR3 sequence (DNA): TGTGCCACCAGTGACTCGCTCGAGACCGGGGAGCTGTTTTTT.

The rearrangement links TRBV7-9 to TRBJ1-5; the match to TRBD1 covers 8 bases. Germline CDR1 is SEHNR and CDR2 is FQNEAQ (reference sequence). V lost 4 bases and J lost 7; bases outside the gene matches: 9. The CDR3 spans 15 residues. The CDR3 DNA sequence: TGTGCCAGCAGCTGGAGGACAGGGAAGGGGCAGCCCCAGCATTTT. It encodes CASSWRTGKGQPQHF.

The chain is built from TRBV12-3 or TRBV12-4 and TRBJ2-7; D is perhaps TRBD2 (5 bases). The CDR3 spans 13 residues. V lost 6 bases and J lost 7, with 16 bases in between. CDR3 amino acids: CASSFDAGREQYF. The CDR3 region has the DNA TGTGCCAGCAGCTTCGACGCGGGCAGAGAGCAGTACTTC.

The chain carries TRBV9 and TRBJ2-5; TRBD1 is a possible D gene (6 bases). Trimming shortened V by 1 base and J by 1 base, and 14 bases separated the two germline ends. CDR1 is SGDLS and CDR2 is YYNGEE in the germline V gene. CDR3 length: 16 residues. The CDR3 is CASSVRGQGLQETQYF. CDR3 DNA: TGTGCCAGCAGCGTAAGAGGTCAGGGGCTCCAAGAGACCCAGTACTTC.

CDR3 sequence reads: CASSYSWQGLGGYTF. CDR3 bases: TGTGCCAGCAGTTACTCGTGGCAGGGCTTAGGTGGCTACACCTTC. The rearrangement links TRBV6-5 to TRBJ1-2, with a possible D match to TRBD1 (5 bases). Trimming stripped 0 bases from V and 7 bases from J, with 15 bases between. The germline CDR1 and CDR2 sequences are MNHEY and SVGAGI. The CDR3 loop spans 15 amino acids.

This clone has just a few counts. V usage is TRBV10-2 and J usage is TRBJ1-3; D gene ambiguous. The CDR3 spans 14 residues. CDR1 WSHSY and CDR2 SAAADI come from the germline V gene. The V end lost 0 bases, the J end lost 4 bases, and 7 bases lay between the germline ends. This CDR3 is CASSESGRGNTIYF. DNA of the CDR3: TGCGCCAGCAGTGAGTCGGGCAGGGGAAACACCATATATTTT.

This clone was seen at least ten times. Other DNA sequences from this sample encode an identical CDR3 as well. The chain uses TRBV5-1 and TRBJ1-2, with 9 bases matching TRBD1. The CDR3 is made up of 15 amino acids. The junction had 2 bases not matched to a gene; V was cut back by 0 bases and J by 2 bases. Germline V CDR1 and CDR2: SGHRS, YFSETQ. This CDR3 reads CASSLGTGENYGYTF. CDR3 sequence (DNA): TGCGCCAGCAGCTTGGGGACAGGGGAAAACTATGGCTACACCTTC.

The V call is TRBV27, the J call TRBJ1-6; the D gene is possibly TRBD1 (6 bases). Trimming left V 5 bases short and J 6 bases short, with 11 bases between. The germline gives CDR1 MNHEY, CDR2 SMNVEV (reference sequence). The CDR3 sequence is 14 residues long. CDR3 nucleotide sequence: TGTGCCAGCAGTCTTCAGGGGTCTAATTCACCCCTCCACTTT. Amino acid sequence: CASSLQGSNSPLHF.

This chain connects TRBV19 to TRBJ1-2; 7 positions match TRBD1. V shed 6 bases and J 7 bases; nucleotides not matched to a gene: 5. Germline assignment: CDR1 LNHDA and CDR2 SQIVND (reference sequence). CDR3 length: 12 amino acids. CDR3 in amino acids: CASSDRAGGYTF. The CDR3 DNA follows: TGTGCCAGTAGCGACAGGGCGGGTGGCTACACCTTC.

V and J are TRBV19 and TRBJ1-5, with D unclear. Per germline, CDR1 LNHDA and CDR2 SQIVND (reference sequence). The CDR3 runs 13 residues. Trimming left V 1 base short and J 4 bases short, with 5 bases between. CDR3 coding DNA: TGTGCCAGTAGTATAGCCCCGAATCAGCCCCAGCATTTT. Translating gives CASSIAPNQPQHF.

This clone appeared a single time. The sample carries other DNA sequences with the same CDR3. The chain carries TRBV18 and TRBJ1-3, with 7 bases fitting TRBD1. The CDR3 covers 15 residues. In germline, CDR1 is KGHSH, CDR2 LQKENI. The V segment lost 3 bases and the J segment 0 bases; nucleotides outside the gene matches: 2. The chain's CDR3 is CASSPAGGSGNTIYF. The CDR3 nucleotides read TGTGCCAGCTCACCTGCAGGGGGCTCTGGAAACACCATATATTTT. The variable domain in full, completed from reference TRBV18 and TRBJ1-3, reads NAGVMQNPRHLVRRRGQEARLRCSPMKGHSHVYWYRQLPEEGLKFMVYLQKENIIDESGMPKERFSAEFPKEGPSILRIQQVVRGDSAAYFCASSPAGGSGNTIYFGEGSWLTVV.